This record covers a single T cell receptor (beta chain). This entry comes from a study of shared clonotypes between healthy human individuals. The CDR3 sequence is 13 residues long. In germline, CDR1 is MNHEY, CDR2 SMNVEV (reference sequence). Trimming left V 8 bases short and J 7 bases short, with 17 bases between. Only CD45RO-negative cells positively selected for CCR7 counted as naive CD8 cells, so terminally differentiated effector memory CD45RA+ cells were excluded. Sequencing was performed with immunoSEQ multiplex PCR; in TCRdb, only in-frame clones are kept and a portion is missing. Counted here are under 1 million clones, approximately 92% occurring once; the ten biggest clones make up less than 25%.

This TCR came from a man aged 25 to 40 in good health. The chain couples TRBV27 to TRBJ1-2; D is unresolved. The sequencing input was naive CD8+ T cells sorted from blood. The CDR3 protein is CASGKPGLGGYTF. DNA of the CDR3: TGTGCCAGCGGCAAGCCGGGTTTGGGTGGCTACACCTTC.